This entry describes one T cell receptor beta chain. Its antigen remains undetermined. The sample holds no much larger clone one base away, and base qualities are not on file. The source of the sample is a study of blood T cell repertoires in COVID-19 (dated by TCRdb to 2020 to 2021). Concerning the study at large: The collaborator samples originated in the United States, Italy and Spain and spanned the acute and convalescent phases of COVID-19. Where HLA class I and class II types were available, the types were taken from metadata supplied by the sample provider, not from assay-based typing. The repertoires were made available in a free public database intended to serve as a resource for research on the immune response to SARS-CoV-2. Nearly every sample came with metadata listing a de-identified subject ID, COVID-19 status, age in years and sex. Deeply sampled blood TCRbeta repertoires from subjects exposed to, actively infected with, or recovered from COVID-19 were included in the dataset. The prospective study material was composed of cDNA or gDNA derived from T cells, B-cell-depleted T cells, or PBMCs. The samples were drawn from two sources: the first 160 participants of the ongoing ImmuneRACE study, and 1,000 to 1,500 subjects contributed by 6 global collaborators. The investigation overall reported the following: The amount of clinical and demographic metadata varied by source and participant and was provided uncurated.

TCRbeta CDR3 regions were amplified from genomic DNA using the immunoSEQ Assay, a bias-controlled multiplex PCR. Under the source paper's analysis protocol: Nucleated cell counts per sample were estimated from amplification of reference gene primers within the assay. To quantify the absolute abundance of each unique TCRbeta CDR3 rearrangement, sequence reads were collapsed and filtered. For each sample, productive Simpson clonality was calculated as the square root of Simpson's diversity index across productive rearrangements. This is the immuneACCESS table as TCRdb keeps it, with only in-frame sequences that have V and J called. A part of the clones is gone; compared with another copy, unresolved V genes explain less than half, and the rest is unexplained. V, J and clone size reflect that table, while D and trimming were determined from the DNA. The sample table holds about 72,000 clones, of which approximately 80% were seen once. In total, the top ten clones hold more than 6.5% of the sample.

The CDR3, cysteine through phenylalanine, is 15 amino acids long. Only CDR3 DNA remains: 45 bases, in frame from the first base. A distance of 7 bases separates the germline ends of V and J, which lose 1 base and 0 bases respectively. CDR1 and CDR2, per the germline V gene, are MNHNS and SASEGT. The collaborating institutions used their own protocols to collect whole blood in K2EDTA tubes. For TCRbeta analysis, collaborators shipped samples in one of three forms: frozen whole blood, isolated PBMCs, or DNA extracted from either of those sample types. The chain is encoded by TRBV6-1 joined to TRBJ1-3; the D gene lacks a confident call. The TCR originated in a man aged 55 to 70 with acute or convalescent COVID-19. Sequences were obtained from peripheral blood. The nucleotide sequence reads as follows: TGTGCCAGCAGTGAAGACAGATACTCTGGAAACACCATATATTTT. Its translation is CASSEDRYSGNTIYF.